This T cell receptor (beta chain) was sequenced during a study of T cell repertoires in cytomegalovirus infection. Study context: The authors used CMV epitopes that were HLA-C-restricted (recently identified) and HLA-B-restricted (well studied). In public TCR beta signatures, there were indications of both CMV infection and matching HLA type.

Notes on the study in general: Predominance within the ex vivo response was attributable to HLA-C-restricted CMV-specific TCR beta clonotypes. Carriers of CMV and the relevant HLA type were discriminated by public TCR beta frequency.

From germline, CDR1 is SGHVS and CDR2 FQNEAQ. With 5 bases removed from V and 11 bases from J, the gap between germline ends came to 10 bases. The CDR3 spans 11 residues. This clonotype has at least ten counts. The antigen remains undetermined. MiXCR, run by TCRdb on the reads, gives a single entry per CDR3 protein. The table has over 120,000 distinct CDR3 sequences, more than 25% seen once; the top ten hold around 50%. This specimen consisted of CD8+ T cells from cultured PBMCs, obtained from culture after CMV antigen stimulation. This receptor was identified in a human donor in good health (CMV status not recorded). Some clones in this sample may be carry-over from other donors' samples. The chain uses TRBV7-8 and TRBJ2-1, with D perhaps matching TRBD1 or TRBD2 (5 bases each). The CDR3 DNA follows: TGTGCCAGCAGCGACCCGGGACAGCAGTTCTTC. Encoded protein: CASSDPGQQFF.